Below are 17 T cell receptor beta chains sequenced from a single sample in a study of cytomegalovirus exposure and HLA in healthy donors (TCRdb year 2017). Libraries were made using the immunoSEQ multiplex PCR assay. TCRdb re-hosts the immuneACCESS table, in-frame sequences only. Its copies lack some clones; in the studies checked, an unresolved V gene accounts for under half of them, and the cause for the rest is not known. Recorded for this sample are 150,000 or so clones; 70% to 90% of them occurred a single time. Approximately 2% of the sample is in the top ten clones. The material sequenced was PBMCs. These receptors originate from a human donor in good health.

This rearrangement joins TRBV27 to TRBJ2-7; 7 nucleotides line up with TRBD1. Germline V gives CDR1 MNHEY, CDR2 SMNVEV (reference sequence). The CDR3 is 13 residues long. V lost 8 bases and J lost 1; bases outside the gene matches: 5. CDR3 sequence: CASGRQGSYEQYF. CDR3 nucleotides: TGTGCCAGCGGGAGACAGGGTTCCTACGAGCAGTACTTC.

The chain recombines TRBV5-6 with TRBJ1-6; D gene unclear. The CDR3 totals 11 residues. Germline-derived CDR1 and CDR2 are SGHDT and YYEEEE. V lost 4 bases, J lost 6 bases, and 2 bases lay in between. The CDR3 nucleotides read TGTGCCAGCAGCCGTAATTCACCCCTCCACTTT. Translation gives CASSRNSPLHF.

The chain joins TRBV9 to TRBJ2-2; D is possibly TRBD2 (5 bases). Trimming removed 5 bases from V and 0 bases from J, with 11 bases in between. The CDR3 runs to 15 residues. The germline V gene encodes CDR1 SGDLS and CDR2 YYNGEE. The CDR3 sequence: CASRKAASNTGELFF. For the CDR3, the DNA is TGTGCCAGCAGGAAAGCGGCATCGAACACCGGGGAGCTGTTTTTT.

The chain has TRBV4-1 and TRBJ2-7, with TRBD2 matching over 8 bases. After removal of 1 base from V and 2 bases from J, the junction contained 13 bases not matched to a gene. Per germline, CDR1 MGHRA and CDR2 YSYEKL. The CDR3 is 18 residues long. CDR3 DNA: TGCGCCAGCAGCCAAGCTCCCGCCCGGGGGGGCCAGACCTACGAGCAGTACTTC. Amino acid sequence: CASSQAPARGGQTYEQYF.

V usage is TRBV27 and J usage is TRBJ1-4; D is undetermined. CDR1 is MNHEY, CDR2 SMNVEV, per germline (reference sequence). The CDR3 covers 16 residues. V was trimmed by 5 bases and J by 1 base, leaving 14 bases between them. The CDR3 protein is CASSNAPLGTNEKLFF. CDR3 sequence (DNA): TGTGCCAGCAGTAACGCCCCTCTAGGAACTAATGAAAAACTGTTTTTT.

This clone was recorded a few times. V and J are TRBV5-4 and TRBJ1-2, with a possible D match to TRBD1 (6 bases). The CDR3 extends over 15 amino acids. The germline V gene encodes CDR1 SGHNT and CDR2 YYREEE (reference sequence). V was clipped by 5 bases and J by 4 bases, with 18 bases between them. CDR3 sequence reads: CASRPRGGGGYGYTF. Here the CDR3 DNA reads TGTGCCAGCAGACCGAGGGGGGGCGGTGGCTATGGCTACACCTTC.

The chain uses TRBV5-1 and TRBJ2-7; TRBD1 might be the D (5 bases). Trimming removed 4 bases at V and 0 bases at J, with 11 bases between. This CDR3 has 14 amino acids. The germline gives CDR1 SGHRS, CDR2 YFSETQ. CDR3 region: CASSRDSSSYEQYF. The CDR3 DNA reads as TGCGCCAGCAGCCGCGACAGCAGCTCCTACGAGCAGTACTTC.

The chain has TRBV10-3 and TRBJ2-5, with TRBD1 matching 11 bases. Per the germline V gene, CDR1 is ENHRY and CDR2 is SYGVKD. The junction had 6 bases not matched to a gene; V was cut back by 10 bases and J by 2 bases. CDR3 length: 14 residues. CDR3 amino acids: CATGQGDLQETQYF. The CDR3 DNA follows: TGTGCCACGGGACAGGGGGACCTACAAGAGACCCAGTACTTC.

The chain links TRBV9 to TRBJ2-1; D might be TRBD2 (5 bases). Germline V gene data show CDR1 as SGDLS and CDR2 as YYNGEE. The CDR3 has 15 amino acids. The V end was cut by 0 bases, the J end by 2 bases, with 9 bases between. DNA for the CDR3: TGTGCCAGCAGCGTAGAAGGACTGGCCTACAATGAGCAGTTCTTC. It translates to CASSVEGLAYNEQFF.

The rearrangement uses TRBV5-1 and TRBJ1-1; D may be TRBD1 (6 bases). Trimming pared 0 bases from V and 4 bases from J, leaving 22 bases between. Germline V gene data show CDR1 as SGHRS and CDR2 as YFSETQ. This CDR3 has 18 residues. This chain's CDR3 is CASSLVFGRQVRSTEAFF. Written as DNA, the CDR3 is TGCGCCAGCAGCTTGGTGTTTGGCAGACAGGTTCGGAGCACTGAAGCTTTCTTT.

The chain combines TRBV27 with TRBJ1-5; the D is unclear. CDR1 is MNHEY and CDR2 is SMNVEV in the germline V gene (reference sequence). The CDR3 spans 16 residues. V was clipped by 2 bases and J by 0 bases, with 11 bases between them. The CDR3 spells CASSLIWQYSNQPQHF. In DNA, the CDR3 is TGTGCCAGCAGTTTAATCTGGCAGTATAGCAATCAGCCCCAGCATTTT.

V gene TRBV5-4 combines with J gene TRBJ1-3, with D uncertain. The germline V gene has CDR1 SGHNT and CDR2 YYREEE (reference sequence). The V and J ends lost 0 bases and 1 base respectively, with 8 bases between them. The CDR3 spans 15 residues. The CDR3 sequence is CASSLDRASGNTIYF. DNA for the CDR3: TGTGCCAGCAGCTTGGACAGAGCTTCTGGAAACACCATATATTTT.

The CDR3 loop is CASSVPRGSVHEQYF. DNA of the CDR3: TGTGCCAGCAGTGTACCCAGGGGTAGCGTCCACGAGCAGTACTTC. V and J are TRBV27 and TRBJ2-7, with D possibly TRBD1 on 6 matching bases. Trimming stripped 5 bases from V and 5 bases from J, with 19 bases between. The CDR3 is 15 residues long. Germline V lookup: CDR1 MNHEY, CDR2 SMNVEV (reference sequence).

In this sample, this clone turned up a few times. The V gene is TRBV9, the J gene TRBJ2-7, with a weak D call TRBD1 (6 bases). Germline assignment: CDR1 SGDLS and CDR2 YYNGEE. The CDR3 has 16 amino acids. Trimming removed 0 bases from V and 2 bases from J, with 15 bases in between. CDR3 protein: CASSVAPRTATYEQYF. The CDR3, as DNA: TGTGCCAGCAGCGTAGCCCCCCGGACAGCCACCTACGAGCAGTACTTC.

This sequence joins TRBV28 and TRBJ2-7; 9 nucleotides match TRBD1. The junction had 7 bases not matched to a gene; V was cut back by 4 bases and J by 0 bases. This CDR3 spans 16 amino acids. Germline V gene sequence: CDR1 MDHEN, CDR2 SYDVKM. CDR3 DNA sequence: TGTGCCAGCAGTTCCCGACCGGACAGGGGCTCCTACGAGCAGTACTTC. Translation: CASSSRPDRGSYEQYF.

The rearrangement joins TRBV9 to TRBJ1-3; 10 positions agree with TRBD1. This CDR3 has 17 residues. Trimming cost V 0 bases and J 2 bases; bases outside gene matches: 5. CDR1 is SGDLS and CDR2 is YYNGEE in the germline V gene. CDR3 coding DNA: TGTGCCAGCAGCGTAGGTGGGACAGGGGCGGCTGGAAACACCATATATTTT. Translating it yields CASSVGGTGAAGNTIYF.

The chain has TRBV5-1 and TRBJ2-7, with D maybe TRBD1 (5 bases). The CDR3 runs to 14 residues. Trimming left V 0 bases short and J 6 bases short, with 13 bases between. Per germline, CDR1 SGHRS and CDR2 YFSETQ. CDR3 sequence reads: CASSLGQRQSEQYF. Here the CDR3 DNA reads TGCGCCAGCAGCTTGGGACAGAGGCAAAGCGAGCAGTACTTC.